The 14 T cell receptor beta chains listed next were all sequenced from one sample in a study of T-cell reconstitution after alpha-beta-depleted transplantation in children. The library targeted TCRbeta and was prepared with unique molecular identifiers. TCRdb redid the calling of the PCR reads with MiXCR, one entry per CDR3 protein. The sample lists about a million distinct CDR3 sequences; about 31% were seen once. Sample: PBMCs, mostly from graft donor cells, taken 360 days after TCRalphabeta/CD19-depleted stem cell transplant. The receptor source for this set is a boy less than two years old who had a stem cell transplant for SCID, so the T cells may come from the graft donor.

This clonotype has a handful of counts. The chain carries TRBV15 and TRBJ2-1; no firm D call. Trimming removed 1 base from V and 8 bases from J, with 15 bases in between. The germline gives CDR1 LNHNV, CDR2 YYDKDF (reference sequence). CDR3 length: 15 amino acids. CDR3 residues: CATSRVSRGVDEQFF. CDR3 bases: TGTGCCACCAGCAGAGTGTCCCGCGGTGTAGATGAGCAGTTCTTC.

The chain couples TRBV20-1 to TRBJ1-1; 8 bases map to TRBD1. The V and J ends lost 7 bases and 11 bases, in that order; junction bases with no gene match: 12. The CDR3 length is 12 residues. Germline V gives CDR1 DFQATT, CDR2 SNEGSKA (reference sequence). The CDR3 here is CSGRTGPLGAFF. CDR3 nucleotide sequence: TGCAGTGGGAGGACAGGGCCCTTGGGCGCTTTCTTT.

V gene TRBV2 combines with J gene TRBJ1-1, with D unresolved. Germline loops: CDR1 SNHLY, CDR2 FYNNEI. The CDR3 extends over 12 amino acids. Trimming pared 10 bases from V and 2 bases from J, leaving 11 bases between. CDR3 region: CAKDTPNTEAFF. In nucleotides, the CDR3 is TGTGCCAAAGACACACCTAACACTGAAGCTTTCTTT.

About this clonotype: The junction shows a germline mismatch at one end, possibly a read error. The J gene is TRBJ1-5, the V gene TRBV5-5; D possibly corresponds to TRBD1 (5 bases). The germline CDR1 and CDR2 sequences are SGHKS and YYEKEE (reference sequence). CDR3 length: 15 amino acids. The CDR3 bases are TGTGCCAGCAGCTTGGTTTCAGGGCTCAATAAGCCCCAGCATTTT. Its translation: CASSLVSGLNKPQHF.

V gene TRBV14 combines with J gene TRBJ2-1; TRBD2 agrees at 7 bases. Germline loops: CDR1 SGHDN, CDR2 FVKESK. The CDR3 has 17 amino acids. J was trimmed by 1 base and V by 5 bases; bases with no gene match: 11. The DNA for the CDR3 is TGTGCCAGCAGCGCCCGGCCCCTAGCGGTGTCCTACAATGAGCAGTTCTTC. This codes for CASSARPLAVSYNEQFF.

V usage is TRBV3-1 and J usage is TRBJ2-7; a possible D gene is TRBD1 (6 bases). Germline V gene data show CDR1 as LGHDT and CDR2 as YNNKEL (reference sequence). CDR3 length: 17 residues. Trimming pared 2 bases from V and 5 bases from J, leaving 22 bases between. CDR3 nucleotide sequence: TGTGCCAGCAGCCAACCAACGTTTTCAGGGGCTGTGCACGAGCAGTACTTC. Protein sequence: CASSQPTFSGAVHEQYF.

The rearrangement uses TRBV9 and TRBJ1-1; no clear D gene. CDR1 is SGDLS and CDR2 is YYNGEE in the germline V gene. This CDR3 is built from 15 residues. V lost 0 bases and J lost 0, with 9 bases in between. This CDR3 is CASSVDPGMNTEAFF. The CDR3 nucleotides are TGTGCCAGCAGCGTAGATCCAGGAATGAACACTGAAGCTTTCTTT.

This chain uses TRBV20-1 with TRBJ1-1, with D unresolved. Germline V CDR1 and CDR2: DFQATT, SNEGSKA (reference sequence). This CDR3 is built from 17 residues. Trimming shortened V by 1 base and J by 0 bases, and 18 bases separated the two germline ends. The CDR3 protein is CSARGERLLRVNTEAFF. The CDR3 coding sequence is TGCAGTGCTAGAGGGGAAAGACTCTTAAGAGTGAACACTGAAGCTTTCTTT.

The sample holds a few counts of this clonotype. The junction shows a germline mismatch at one end, possibly a read error. The rearrangement uses TRBV5-1 and TRBJ1-2; D might be TRBD1 (5 bases). The CDR3 covers 13 residues. Per germline, CDR1 SGHRS and CDR2 YFSETQ. CDR3 bases: TGTGCCAGCAGCTTGGACACAAACTATGGCTACACCTTC. Its protein is CASSLDTNYGYTF.

V and J are TRBV3-1 and TRBJ2-3, with D tentatively TRBD2 (6 bases). Trimming cost V 4 bases and J 2 bases, with 25 bases left between them. CDR3 length: 19 residues. The germline gives CDR1 LGHDT, CDR2 YNNKEL (reference sequence). CDR3 loop: CASSPPWGTGLLFTDTQYF. CDR3 nucleotides: TGTGCCAGCAGCCCCCCGTGGGGGACGGGACTCCTTTTCACAGATACGCAGTATTTT.

This clonotype was counted a few times. The DNA of the CDR3 is TGTGCCAGCAATCTAGCGGGGGAGACCTACGAGCAGTACTTC. This encodes CASNLAGETYEQYF. The V gene is TRBV6-2 or TRBV6-3, the J gene TRBJ2-7; 10 positions agree with TRBD2. J was trimmed by 2 bases and V by 7 bases; bases with no gene match: 5. The germline CDR1 and CDR2 sequences are MNHEY and SVGEGT. This CDR3 has 14 amino acids.

The rearrangement uses TRBV20-1 and TRBJ2-6; no reliable D call. Germline V lookup: CDR1 DFQATT, CDR2 SNEGSKA (reference sequence). V was clipped by 0 bases and J by 2 bases, with 14 bases between them. This CDR3 comprises 17 residues. The CDR3 reads CSARDPVPDTGANVLTF. CDR3 in DNA: TGCAGTGCTAGAGATCCCGTCCCAGACACTGGGGCCAACGTCCTGACTTTC.

V gene TRBV29-1 combines with J gene TRBJ2-3, with D unresolved. Germline V CDR1 and CDR2: SQVTM, ANQGSEA. The V and J ends lost 3 bases and 4 bases respectively, with 5 bases between them. This CDR3 region has 11 residues. The CDR3 here is CSVDLPDTQYF. In nucleotides, the CDR3 is TGCAGCGTTGACCTCCCAGATACGCAGTATTTT.

The chain carries TRBV24-1 and TRBJ2-3; possibly TRBD1 for D (7 bases). This CDR3 has 17 residues. The germline gives CDR1 KGHDR, CDR2 SFDVKD. Trimming removed 3 bases at V and 1 base at J, with 16 bases between. DNA of the CDR3: TGTGCCACCAGTGATAGACAGGGAGGACGGCGCACAGATACGCAGTATTTT. This sequence encodes CATSDRQGGRRTDTQYF.